A single sample gave rise to the 29 T cell receptor beta chains below, sequenced in a study of CD8+CD57+ T cells in acquired aplastic anemia. TCR beta VDJ combinations and CDR3 sequences were profiled from genomic DNA. One entry per CDR3 protein, called by TCRdb with MiXCR from the reads. The sample carries 150,000 or so distinct CDR3 sequences, 47% recorded once. CD8+CD57+ cell expansion, shown by flow cytometry, had occurred in the patients selected for sequencing. Sequences were obtained from sorted CD4+, CD8+, or CD8+CD57+ T cells (not recorded which) from PBMCs. The receptor source for this set is a human donor with aplastic anemia.

The genes are TRBV4-1 and TRBJ1-4, with 10 bases identical to TRBD1. Unmatched junction bases numbered 5, after V lost 5 bases and J lost 5 bases. Germline V CDR1 and CDR2: MGHRA, YSYEKL. CDR3 length: 15 amino acids. The CDR3 region is CASSSTGGANEKLFF. The CDR3 DNA sequence: TGCGCCAGCAGCTCGACAGGGGGCGCGAATGAAAAACTGTTTTTT.

By frequency in the sample, this clonotype is medium-sized. The CDR3 bases are TGTGCCAGCAGGGCAACTAGCGGGAGTGCCGACGAGCAGTACTTC. It encodes CASRATSGSADEQYF. The genes are TRBV2 and TRBJ2-7; 11 bases are a match to TRBD2. The CDR3 covers 15 residues. Per germline, CDR1 SNHLY and CDR2 FYNNEI. Losses at the gene ends were 6 bases for V and 5 bases for J; bases not matched to a gene: 9.

In its sample, this clonotype was seen many times. The chain uses TRBV5-6 and TRBJ2-1, with 12 bases identical to TRBD1. Unmatched junction bases numbered 8, after V lost 4 bases and J lost 6 bases. The CDR3 extends over 16 amino acids. Germline V gene lookup returns CDR1 SGHDT and CDR2 YYEEEE. The CDR3 region has the DNA TGTGCCAGCAGCGCACCGGGACAGGGGGCGCGCAATGAGCAGTTCTTC. Translated, it gives CASSAPGQGARNEQFF.

This clonotype was seen ten or more times. The V gene is TRBV5-1, the J gene TRBJ2-1; maybe TRBD1 (5 bases). Germline V gene sequence: CDR1 SGHRS, CDR2 YFSETQ. The V gene lost 0 bases and the J gene lost 2 bases, with 12 bases spanning the gap. CDR3 length equals 16 residues. CDR3 amino acids: CASSLGGEAAYNEQFF. The DNA for the CDR3 is TGCGCCAGCAGCTTGGGGGGCGAGGCCGCCTACAATGAGCAGTTCTTC.

This chain uses TRBV14 with TRBJ2-3, with D perhaps matching TRBD1 (6 bases). The length of the CDR3 is 14 residues. The germline V gene encodes CDR1 SGHDN and CDR2 FVKESK. Trimming took off 0 bases at V and 6 bases at J, with 10 bases between the two ends. DNA for the CDR3: TGTGCCAGCAGCCAAGATCTGAGGGGGGATACGCAGTATTTT. Encoded protein: CASSQDLRGDTQYF.

The chain joins TRBV14 to TRBJ1-2, with TRBD1 matching 7 bases. Looked up from germline, CDR1 is SGHDN and CDR2 is FVKESK. The trim removed 1 base at V and 8 bases at J, leaving 10 bases unmatched. CDR3 length: 15 residues. The CDR3, as DNA: TGTGCCAGCAGCCAAGTGGAAAATCAGGGGGGCGGCTACACCTTC. It codes for CASSQVENQGGGYTF.

About this clonotype: One junction end does not reproduce the germline sequence, and a read error may be involved. The chain uses TRBV20-1 and TRBJ2-3, with 7 bases aligning to TRBD2. Per germline, CDR1 DFQATT and CDR2 SNEGSKA (reference sequence). The CDR3 contains 15 residues. CDR3 sequence reads: CSARGLPSSLDTQYF. CDR3 bases: TGCAGCGCTAGGGGACTACCCTCGTCTCTAGATACGCAGTATTTT.

The J gene is TRBJ1-5, the V gene TRBV2, with unresolved D. There are 11 residues in the CDR3. From germline, CDR1 is SNHLY and CDR2 FYNNEI. The V gene lost 4 bases and the J gene lost 9 bases, with 7 bases spanning the gap. CDR3 protein: CASSGFGPQHF. The CDR3 DNA follows: TGTGCCAGCAGTGGGTTTGGGCCCCAGCATTTT.

This clonotype appeared many times. The chain carries TRBV10-3 and TRBJ2-2; D call uncertain. The CDR3 extends over 16 amino acids. Germline CDR1 ENHRY, CDR2 SYGVKD. The V end was cut by 4 bases, the J end by 0 bases, with 12 bases between. CDR3 bases: TGTGCCATCAGTGGGATACTCCCCGCGAACACCGGGGAGCTGTTTTTT. This sequence encodes CAISGILPANTGELFF.

This clonotype was seen ten or more times. V usage is TRBV11-1 and J usage is TRBJ2-1, with 8 bases fitting TRBD2. This CDR3 has 16 amino acids. Germline V CDR1 and CDR2: SGHAT, FQDESV (reference sequence). J lost 1 base, V lost 3 bases, and 5 bases had no gene match. CDR3 coding DNA: TGTGCCAGCAGCTTCACTAGCGGCCATTCCTACAATGAGCAGTTCTTC. Its translation is CASSFTSGHSYNEQFF.

The CDR3 sequence: CATRNRGMNTEAFF. The CDR3 nucleotides read TGTGCCACGAGAAACAGGGGAATGAACACTGAAGCTTTCTTT. The chain couples TRBV10-3 to TRBJ1-1, with 7 bases that match TRBD1. The CDR3 has 14 residues. In germline, CDR1 is ENHRY, CDR2 SYGVKD. Losses at the gene ends were 10 bases for V and 0 bases for J; bases not matched to a gene: 8.

The chain uses TRBV19 and TRBJ2-1; D not certain. Germline lookup yields CDR1 LNHDA and CDR2 SQIVND (reference sequence). The V end lost 7 bases, the J end lost 3 bases, and 10 bases lay between the germline ends. This CDR3 comprises 13 residues. The CDR3 DNA follows: TGTGCCAGTAAGTCCAGGAACTACAATGAGCAGTTCTTC. Translated, it gives CASKSRNYNEQFF. The full variable domain, completed using reference TRBV19 and TRBJ2-1, is DGGITQSPKYLFRKEGQNVTLSCEQNLNHDAMYWYRQDPGQGLRLIYYSQIVNDFQKGDIAEGYSVSREKKESFPLTVTSAQKNPTAFYLCASKSRNYNEQFFGPGTRLTVL.

V is TRBV28 and J is TRBJ2-7; 11 positions match TRBD2. V gave up 5 bases and J gave up 9 bases; unmatched junction bases: 3. The germline V gene has CDR1 MDHEN and CDR2 SYDVKM. CDR3 length: 12 residues. CDR3 amino acids: CASSLLAGGQYF. The CDR3 region has the DNA TGTGCCAGCAGTCTCCTAGCGGGGGGGCAGTACTTC.

The CDR3 region has the DNA TGTGCCAGCAGTTATCTAAGACAGGGGGCTGGGGCCAACGTCCTGACTTTC. Residues: CASSYLRQGAGANVLTF. The chain carries TRBV27 and TRBJ2-6, with 9 nucleotides matching TRBD1. The CDR3 is 17 amino acids. With V trimmed by 4 bases and J by 2 bases, 6 bases remained unmatched. Germline V gene sequence: CDR1 MNHEY, CDR2 SMNVEV (reference sequence).

V gene TRBV29-1 combines with J gene TRBJ1-2; D unclear. Germline CDR1 SQVTM, CDR2 ANQGSEA. Trimming removed 7 bases at V and 0 bases at J, with 12 bases between. CDR3 length equals 13 residues. The CDR3 reads CSAGPIANYGYTF. DNA of the CDR3: TGCAGCGCCGGACCGATAGCTAACTATGGCTACACCTTC.

The rearrangement links TRBV20-1 to TRBJ2-3; TRBD1 aligns across 11 bases. The CDR3 has 13 residues. Germline lookup yields CDR1 DFQATT and CDR2 SNEGSKA (reference sequence). Germline trimming cut 6 bases from V and 5 bases from J; bases unmatched to any gene: 4. This chain's CDR3 is CSAPGQGEDTQYF. The DNA for the CDR3 is TGCAGTGCCCCGGGACAGGGGGAAGATACGCAGTATTTT.

The sample holds many counts of this clonotype. This chain connects TRBV20-1 to TRBJ2-3; D is unresolved. The CDR3 is 15 residues long. V was cut by 5 bases and J by 1 base, with 16 bases left in between. CDR1 and CDR2 from the germline V gene are DFQATT and SNEGSKA (reference sequence). The CDR3 nucleotides read TGCAGTGCTCCAGACTTCCTGGTCGGCACAGATACGCAGTATTTT. This gives the protein CSAPDFLVGTDTQYF.

This clonotype was detected a few times. CDR3 coding DNA: TGCGCCAGCATCGAGGAGGATGAAGCTTTCTTT. Protein sequence: CASIEEDEAFF. This rearrangement joins TRBV5-1 to TRBJ1-1; no firm D call. This CDR3 is built from 11 residues. The V end was cut by 6 bases, the J end by 7 bases, with 10 bases between. From germline, CDR1 is SGHRS and CDR2 YFSETQ. Based on the CDR3 plus reference TRBV5-1 and TRBJ1-1, the full variable domain is KAGVTQTPRYLIKTRGQQVTLSCSPISGHRSVSWYQQTPGQGLQFLFEYFSETQRNKGNFPGRFSGRQFSNSRSEMNVSTLELGDSALYLCASIEEDEAFFGQGTRLTVV.

This clonotype was recorded a few times. The chain couples TRBV27 to TRBJ2-5; the match to TRBD2 covers 8 bases. This CDR3 is built from 16 residues. J gave up 4 bases and V 5 bases, and 12 bases lay outside the gene matches. Germline V CDR1 and CDR2: MNHEY, SMNVEV (reference sequence). The chain's CDR3 is CASSPALADLVETQYF. In nucleotides, the CDR3 is TGTGCCAGCAGTCCAGCACTAGCGGATCTCGTAGAGACCCAGTACTTC.

About this clonotype: A read error is possible here, since a much larger clone lies one base away. V and J are TRBV7-8 and TRBJ1-3; no clear D gene. V lost 4 bases, J lost 7 bases, and 14 bases lay in between. Germline values: CDR1 SGHVS, CDR2 FQNEAQ. There are 14 residues in the CDR3. CDR3 loop: CASSSAGRGNTIYF. The CDR3 DNA follows: TGTGCCAGCAGCTCCGCCGGACGAGGCAACACCATATATTTT.

This chain links TRBV7-3 with TRBJ1-5; 9 bases align to TRBD1. Germline CDR1 SGHTA, CDR2 FQGTGA. After removal of 5 bases from V and 6 bases from J, the junction contained 5 bases not matched to a gene. The CDR3 spans 14 residues. The CDR3 sequence is CASSPGTGSQPQHF. In nucleotides, the CDR3 is TGTGCCAGCAGCCCCGGGACAGGGAGTCAGCCCCAGCATTTT.

This clonotype was picked up many times. V and J are TRBV20-1 and TRBJ2-5; D uncertain. The CDR3 runs to 14 residues. Trimming took off 6 bases at V and 4 bases at J, with 18 bases between the two ends. Germline-derived CDR1 and CDR2 are DFQATT and SNEGSKA (reference sequence). The chain's CDR3 is CSATNIVYGETQYF. In nucleotides, the CDR3 is TGCAGTGCCACAAATATAGTATATGGAGAGACCCAGTACTTC.

In its sample, this clonotype was seen a few times. The CDR3 sequence is CASSMGPAYEQYF. The CDR3 nucleotides read TGTGCCAGTAGTATGGGACCAGCCTACGAGCAGTACTTC. The chain joins TRBV19 to TRBJ2-7; D is possibly TRBD1 or TRBD2 (5 bases each). CDR1 LNHDA and CDR2 SQIVND come from the germline V gene (reference sequence). The CDR3 loop spans 13 amino acids. Trimming took 3 bases from V and 2 from J, leaving 8 bases between them.

The table lists this clonotype with many counts. This chain uses TRBV6-5 with TRBJ1-3, with D tentatively TRBD1 (6 bases). Germline V gene data show CDR1 as MNHEY and CDR2 as SVGAGI. V was trimmed by 4 bases and J by 0 bases, leaving 10 bases between them. The CDR3 has 15 residues. The CDR3 sequence is CASSFGQPSGNTIYF. DNA for the CDR3: TGTGCCAGCAGTTTCGGACAGCCCTCTGGAAACACCATATATTTT.

The chain recombines TRBV20-1 with TRBJ1-6; 7 nucleotides agree with TRBD1. J lost 14 bases, V lost 0 bases, and 10 bases had no gene match. The CDR3 is 14 residues long. CDR1 is DFQATT, CDR2 SNEGSKA, per germline (reference sequence). As DNA, the CDR3 is TGCAGTGCTAGAGATAGAGGACAGGATAATACCCTCCACTTT. Amino acids: CSARDRGQDNTLHF.

J is TRBJ1-2 and V is TRBV7-2; the D is unclear. V lost 4 bases to trimming and J lost 8 bases, with 8 bases between them. CDR3 length: 11 amino acids. Germline V CDR1 and CDR2: SGHTA, FQGNSA. The CDR3 sequence: CASSSYGGYTF. The CDR3 bases are TGTGCCAGCAGCTCTTATGGAGGCTACACCTTC.

About this clonotype: A much larger clone lies a single base off, so this may be a read error. The chain uses TRBV5-1 and TRBJ2-3, with D unclear. In germline, CDR1 is SGHRS, CDR2 YFSETQ. The CDR3 has 16 residues. Between the trimmed V and J ends, which lost 0 bases and 4 bases, there was a span of 15 bases. DNA for the CDR3: TGCGCCAGCAGCTTGGCCCACCCGGGCACCGCAGATACGCAGTATTTT. This codes for CASSLAHPGTADTQYF.

This clonotype was seen repeatedly, ten times or more. V usage is TRBV7-3 and J usage is TRBJ2-7; 7 nucleotides line up with TRBD1. The CDR3 is 14 amino acids. Germline V gene lookup returns CDR1 SGHTA and CDR2 FQGTGA. Unmatched junction bases numbered 8, after V lost 2 bases and J lost 7 bases. CDR3 sequence: CASSLSKGAGEQYF. DNA for the CDR3: TGTGCCAGCAGCTTATCGAAGGGGGCAGGAGAGCAGTACTTC.

CDR3 residues: CAISAPNQPQHF. The CDR3 DNA is TGTGCCATCAGTGCCCCTAATCAGCCCCAGCATTTT. The rearrangement links TRBV10-3 to TRBJ1-5; D is undetermined. The CDR3 totals 12 residues. V was shortened by 4 bases and J by 4 bases, with 5 bases between the two germline ends. Per germline, CDR1 ENHRY and CDR2 SYGVKD.